This T cell receptor beta chain was found in a study of T cell responses to AZD1222 COVID-19 vaccine (dated by TCRdb to about 2021). Broadly, across the study: AZD1222 recipients whose second dose came at about 4 weeks and those whose second dose came at about 12 weeks were combined into one group, since spike-specific TCR depth and breadth did not differ between the two schedules. TCR sequencing covered more than 230 trial participants: 207 given two doses of AZD1222 and 26 given two doses of MenACWY control vaccine. Enrollment into the trials was organized by age into subgroups of 18-55, 56-69 and 70-plus years, and those subgroups contained roughly 150, 30 and 60 TCR-sequenced participants, respectively. Summary of the overall study and its limitations: Conclusions about previously exposed vaccinees were limited because only six AZD1222 recipients were SARS-CoV-2 seropositive at baseline. Because no day 14 peak-response samples were available, repertoires were characterized only after the peak T cell response. Participants were mostly white British, with more females than males. The authors suggested clonal diversity may have been underestimated. Reportedly, close to half of the unique spike-specific TCRs recognized epitopes lying outside the regions that are mutated in the B.1.351 and B.1.1.7 variants. The vaccine-associated CD4 TCRs covered the entire spike protein, and the dominant responses fell in regions 160-218 and 743-854. In the small 56-69-year group, the increase in depth fell short of significance, most likely because of low power. After two AZD1222 doses, spike-specific TCR breadth and depth were significantly higher than at day 0 and than in MenACWY recipients.

The CDR3 regions of human TCRbeta chains were subjected to immunosequencing. The paper's data handling went like this. Repertoire TCRs were matched against a reference library of SARS-CoV-2-specific TCRs generated with the MIRA antigen-specificity platform. Breadth was defined as the fraction of unique TCRs that were SARS-CoV-2-associated. Depth was defined as the fraction of total T cells that were SARS-CoV-2-associated. Using the MIRA data, every spike-specific TCR was mapped to the spike region that the TCR reacted to and assigned to either a CD4 or a CD8 class. Log10-transformed breadth and depth values were compared by one-way ANOVA with Sidak's multiple comparisons tests. The immuneACCESS repertoire file appears here via TCRdb, limited to in-frame rearrangements. These files lack a portion of the clones; in checked studies, under half of the deficit traces to unresolved V genes, and the cause of the others is not known. The DNA was the basis for D and trimming; V, J and clone size are from that table. The sample table lists around 140,000 clones, over 85% of them with a count of one. More than 4.5% of the sample is in the top ten clones.

The germline V gene (reference sequence) gives CDR1 as SGHNT and CDR2 as YYREEE. The CDR3 runs 16 residues from the cysteine to the phenylalanine. Only the CDR3 part of the read is kept: 48 bases, read in frame from the first base. A distance of 17 bases separates the germline ends of V and J, which lose 4 bases and 1 base respectively. The sample's time point label, in plain terms: baseline before first vaccination. Vaccinee samples came from UK trials COV001 and COV002, including a single-blind randomized controlled phase 2/3 trial of AZD1222 (ChAdOx1 nCoV-19) in healthy adults. Trial participant PBMC samples were collected at day 0 and day 28 after the second dose for TCRbeta chain sequencing. Turning to this clone: This receptor's antigen is unknown. Base qualities are not at hand, and no much larger clone is one base apart.

The sequence links TRBV5-4 to TRBJ1-2, with a tentative D gene TRBD1 over 6 matching bases. The source material was peripheral blood, sampled on day 0 of AZD1222 vaccination. The sequence came from an adult in good health. For the CDR3, the sequence is CASSAPGQGHNYGYTF. The base sequence is TGTGCCAGCAGCGCGCCGGGACAAGGACATAACTATGGCTACACCTTC.